The clone carrying this T cell receptor (beta chain) showed up many times. Its cognate antigen is unknown. TCRdb ran MiXCR on the 5' RACE reads and lists one entry per CDR3 protein. The table shows around 150,000 distinct CDR3 sequences, with approximately 6.7% occurring only once. The sample comes from a study of T cells after yellow fever vaccination. Across the study: The SMART-Seq v4 Ultra Low Input method served to prepare the low-cell-number fractions.

Study-wide points: Post-booster samples contained most primary-vaccination clones (around 96% CD4, less than 90% CD8). Clonotypes appearing in both CD4 and CD8 compartments existed, and their share was small.

CDR1 and CDR2 from the germline V gene are MNHEY and SVGEGT. CDR3 length equals 9 residues. V lost 7 bases to trimming and J lost 5 bases, with 3 bases between them. This material consisted of CD4+ T cells sorted from PBMCs, taken less than 6 days after the first yellow fever vaccination. The sequence came from a man younger than 35 who received the YFV17D yellow fever vaccine. The chain has TRBV6-2 or TRBV6-3 and TRBJ2-7; no clear D. This CDR3 reads CASKDEQYV. Written as DNA, the CDR3 is TGTGCCAGCAAAGACGAGCAGTACGTC.